Presented here are 7 T cell receptor beta chains from one specimen sequenced in a study of OX40 agonist ivuxolimab in advanced cancers. The data were produced by immunoSEQ multiplex PCR, yet TCRdb's version contains in-frame clones alone and is incomplete. The repertoire holds roughly 15,000 clones, 82% seen once, with about 2.4% in the top ten. Sequenced here: CD4+ or CD8+ T cells sorted from blood, sampled in a trial of the OX40 agonist ivuxolimab. Receptor source: an adult with an advanced solid tumor such as melanoma, head and neck, liver or kidney cancer.

The chain couples TRBV7-9 to TRBJ2-3; D call uncertain. Deletions cut 4 bases from V and 2 bases from J, with 10 bases between. This CDR3 is built from 14 residues. Germline V CDR1 and CDR2: SEHNR, FQNEAQ (reference sequence). In DNA, the CDR3 is TGTGCCAGCAGCTCCTACACGATCACAGATACGCAGTATTTT. This gives the protein CASSSYTITDTQYF.

The rearrangement links TRBV30 to TRBJ2-7, with TRBD1 as a possible D gene (5 bases). CDR1 and CDR2 (germline): GTSNPN, SVGIG (reference sequence). CDR3 size: 13 residues. Trimming removed 1 base at V and 7 bases at J, with 14 bases between. The CDR3 nucleotides are TGTGCCTGGAGTGCACAGGCCCTCGGAGAGCAGTACTTC. Translated, it gives CAWSAQALGEQYF.

CDR3 residues: CASMGQNTGELFF. CDR3 coding DNA: TGTGCCAGCATGGGACAGAACACCGGGGAGCTGTTTTTT. The V gene is TRBV5-4, the J gene TRBJ2-2; tentative D call: TRBD1 (6 bases). This CDR3 contains 13 residues. Germline values: CDR1 SGHNT, CDR2 YYREEE (reference sequence). V dropped 6 bases and J dropped 1 base, with 7 bases sitting between them.

This sequence joins TRBV2 and TRBJ2-1; D possibly corresponds to TRBD2 (6 bases). Trimming removed 7 bases at V and 5 bases at J, with 6 bases between. This CDR3 comprises 11 residues. CDR1 is SNHLY, CDR2 FYNNEI, per germline. The CDR3 region is CASTSDNEQFF. CDR3 bases: TGTGCCAGCACTAGCGACAATGAGCAGTTCTTC.

This clone was detected once. This chain uses TRBV6-6 with TRBJ1-1; 7 bases are a match to TRBD1. Germline V gene sequence: CDR1 MNHNY, CDR2 SVGAGI (reference sequence). Unmatched junction bases numbered 9, after V lost 2 bases and J lost 3 bases. This CDR3 has 16 residues. The chain's CDR3 is CASSYDRAQRYTEAFF. CDR3 sequence (DNA): TGTGCCAGCAGTTACGACAGGGCGCAAAGGTACACTGAAGCTTTCTTT.

This clone occurred a few times. This chain connects TRBV28 to TRBJ1-3, with D unresolved. Germline V gives CDR1 MDHEN, CDR2 SYDVKM. V lost 6 bases to trimming and J lost 4 bases, with 16 bases between them. This CDR3 is 15 amino acids long. Here the CDR3 reads CASSLALVGGNTIYF. CDR3 sequence (DNA): TGTGCCAGCAGCCTCGCCTTGGTAGGGGGAAACACCATATATTTT.

The rearrangement uses TRBV2 and TRBJ2-2; the D is unclear. The CDR3 extends over 14 amino acids. CDR1 is SNHLY and CDR2 is FYNNEI in the germline V gene. Between the trimmed V and J ends, which lost 3 bases and 6 bases, there was a span of 11 bases. The CDR3 spells CASSDRVSSGELFF. CDR3 nucleotide sequence: TGTGCCAGCAGTGATCGTGTGAGTTCCGGGGAGCTGTTTTTT. Drawing the rest from reference TRBV2 and TRBJ2-2, the complete variable domain is EPEVTQTPSHQVTQMGQEVILRCVPISNHLYFYWYRQILGQKVEFLVSFYNNEISEKSEIFDDQFSVERPDGSNFTLKIRSTKLEDSAMYFCASSDRVSSGELFFGEGSRLTVL.